This TCR beta chain came from a study of blood T cell repertoires in COVID-19. As for the study in general: Samples taken during acute and convalescent COVID-19 were collected in the United States, Italy and Spain. Sources were T cells, B-cell-depleted T cells, or PBMCs; the material itself was cDNA or gDNA.

Authors' data handling: Amplified reference gene primers provided the basis for estimating nucleated cell counts. The method was immunoSEQ multiplex PCR; TCRdb's version includes in-frame clones alone and lacks a portion of them. The D gene and trimming were derived from the DNA, and the V and J assignments and clone size from that table. The sample records some 240,000 clones, around 84% being singletons. Trimming shortened V by 5 bases and J by 4 bases, and 11 bases separated the two germline ends. Looked up from germline, CDR1 is SGHTA and CDR2 is FQGTGA. There are 13 residues in the CDR3. The chain is built from TRBV7-3 and TRBJ1-2; D perhaps matches TRBD1 (5 bases). The sample was peripheral blood. This clonotype originated in a human donor in a cohort sampled during active COVID-19. The CDR3 DNA sequence: TGTGCCAGCAGCCCCCAGGGCACCTATGGCTACACCTTC. Translation: CASSPQGTYGYTF. The entire variable domain, with the rest obtained from reference TRBV7-3 and TRBJ1-2, is as follows: GAGVSQTPSNKVTEKGKYVELRCDPISGHTALYWYRQSLGQGPEFLIYFQGTGAADDSGLPNDRFFAVRPEGSVSTLKIQRTERGDSAVYLCASSPQGTYGYTFGSGTRLTVV.